This T cell receptor (beta chain) was profiled in a study of T-cell reconstitution after alpha-beta-depleted transplantation in children. Study results and caveats: As was reported, about two months after transplant, alpha-beta T cells came from several hundred expanded graft clones. The origin of high day-60 TCRbeta diversity in some patients lay in surviving recipient T cells and thymic progenitors. Fresh T-cell production supplied most of the T-cell counts and diversity seen one year after transplant.

Library preparation (for TCRbeta) was performed with unique molecular identifiers. TCRdb re-analysed the PCR reads in MiXCR, keeping a single row per CDR3 protein. The sample gives 90,000 to 150,000 distinct CDR3 sequences, about 23% of which show up once; over 9.5% is in the top ten. Trimming shortened V by 3 bases and J by 5 bases, and 20 bases separated the two germline ends. Per the germline V gene, CDR1 is SEHNR and CDR2 is FQNEAQ (reference sequence). The CDR3 runs to 16 residues. This clonotype was observed at least ten times. Its target is not known. This TCR came from a male patient between 2 and 10 years old who had a stem cell transplant for chronic granulomatous disease, so the T cells may come from the graft donor. The chain combines TRBV7-9 with TRBJ2-7, with D uncertain. The sequenced sample was PBMCs, mostly from graft donor cells, obtained 180 days after TCRalphabeta/CD19-depleted stem cell transplant. CDR3 region: CASSFASQLPKDEQYF. CDR3 nucleotides: TGTGCCAGCAGCTTCGCTTCCCAACTGCCCAAGGACGAGCAGTACTTC.